This T cell receptor (beta chain) was captured in a study of T cell clonotyping in hematopoietic cell transplantation. Study in general: Pretransplant recipient samples were taken after cytoreduction. Regarding the study as a whole: After transplant, recipient diversity fell while pathologically expanded clonotypes grew through day 180. Few recipient clonotypes overlapped donors; over 95% were de novo at given depth.

Assay: immunoSEQ multiplex PCR; the TCRdb copy retains only in-frame clones and omits some. The table includes tens of thousands of clones, around 86% detected once. Points on this clone: Its antigen is unidentified.

Time point described: recipient sample about 28 days before transplant, after cytoreduction. Recipient blood drawn about 28 days pretransplant and days 30, 100, 180 after. V was cut by 0 bases and J by 0 bases, with 9 bases left in between. Germline V gene lookup returns CDR1 SGHRS and CDR2 YFSETQ. This CDR3 spans 15 amino acids. The sample here was peripheral blood mononuclear cells, taken before stem cell transplant. The chain employs TRBV5-1 and TRBJ2-5; unclear D gene. The TCR comes from a man between 60 and 70 years old with biphenotypic leukemia. Some clones in this sample may be carry-over from other donors' samples. CDR3 sequence (DNA): TGCGCCAGCAGCTTGGAAGGGTACTACCAAGAGACCCAGTACTTC. Translating it yields CASSLEGYYQETQYF. The full variable domain, completed using reference TRBV5-1 and TRBJ2-5, is KAGVTQTPRYLIKTRGQQVTLSCSPISGHRSVSWYQQTPGQGLQFLFEYFSETQRNKGNFPGRFSGRQFSNSRSEMNVSTLELGDSALYLCASSLEGYYQETQYFGPGTRLLVL.